This TCR beta chain was sequenced for a study of PD-1 blockade in classical Hodgkin lymphoma. The CDR3 spans 15 residues. V lost 5 bases and J lost 7, with 18 bases in between. The germline CDR1 and CDR2 sequences are SGHRS and YFSETQ. Described time point: cycle 4 day 1 (C4D1), after 6 weeks of nivolumab. No patient escaped relapse after autologous stem cell transplantation, and brentuximab vedotin exposure varied. Produced via immunoSEQ multiplex PCR; TCRdb's table is partial and in-frame only. This table holds over 75,000 clones, about nine tenths found once. The clonotype originates from a human donor with classical Hodgkin lymphoma. The rearrangement joins TRBV5-1 to TRBJ1-4; no definite D call. This material consisted of peripheral blood mononuclear cells (PBMCs), taken before the fourth cycle of nivolumab. Here the CDR3 DNA reads TGCGCCAGCAGAATGGCGTCGGGTATAAGTGAAAAACTGTTTTTT. Translated, it gives CASRMASGISEKLFF.